This T cell receptor beta chain was sequenced in a study of shared clonotypes between healthy human individuals. About the study: Two women and a few men aged 18 to 49 served as donors.

Here immunoSEQ multiplex PCR was the method, and the copy in TCRdb shows in-frame clones only, minus some. The sample holds around 440,000 clones, approximately 77% seen once. The table lists this clone with a count of one. There were only Caucasian adults among the donors, and all lived in Nashville, Tennessee. CDR3 length equals 14 residues. Trimming removed 7 bases from V and 5 bases from J, with 18 bases in between. CDR1 and CDR2 (germline): SNHLY, FYNNEI. V usage is TRBV2 and J usage is TRBJ2-7; no firm D call. This sequence was found in a woman aged 40-49 years in good health. Some clones in this sample may be carry-over from other donors' samples. The sequenced material came from PBMCs. CDR3 DNA sequence: TGTGCCAGCAACACACCCCCGGCGGCCCACGAGCAGTACTTC. Its protein product is CASNTPPAAHEQYF.